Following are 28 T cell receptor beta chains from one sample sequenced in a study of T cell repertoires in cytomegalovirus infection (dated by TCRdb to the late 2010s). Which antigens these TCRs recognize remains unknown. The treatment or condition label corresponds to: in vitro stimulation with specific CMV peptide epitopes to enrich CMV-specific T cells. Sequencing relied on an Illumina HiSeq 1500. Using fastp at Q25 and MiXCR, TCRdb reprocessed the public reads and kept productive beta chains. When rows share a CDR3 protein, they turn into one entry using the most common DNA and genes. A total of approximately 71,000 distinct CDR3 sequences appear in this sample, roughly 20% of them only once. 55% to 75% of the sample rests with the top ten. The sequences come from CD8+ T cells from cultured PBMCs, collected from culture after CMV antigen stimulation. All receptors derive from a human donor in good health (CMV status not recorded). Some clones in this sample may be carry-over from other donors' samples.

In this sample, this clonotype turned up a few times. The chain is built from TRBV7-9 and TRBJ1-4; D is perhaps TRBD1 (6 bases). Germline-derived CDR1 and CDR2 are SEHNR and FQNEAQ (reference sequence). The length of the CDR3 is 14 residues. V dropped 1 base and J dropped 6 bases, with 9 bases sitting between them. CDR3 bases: TGTGCCAGCAGCTTAGGGGGGGCCGATGAAAAACTGTTTTTT. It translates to CASSLGGADEKLFF.

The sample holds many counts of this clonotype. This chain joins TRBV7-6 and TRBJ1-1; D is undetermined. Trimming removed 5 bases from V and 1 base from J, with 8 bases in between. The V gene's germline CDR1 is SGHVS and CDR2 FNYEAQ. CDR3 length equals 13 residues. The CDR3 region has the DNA TGTGCCAGCAGCCCCTACAGGAACACTGAAGCTTTCTTT. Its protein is CASSPYRNTEAFF.

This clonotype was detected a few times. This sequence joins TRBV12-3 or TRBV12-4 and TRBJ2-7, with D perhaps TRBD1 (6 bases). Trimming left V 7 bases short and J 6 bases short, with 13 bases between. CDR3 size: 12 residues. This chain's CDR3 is CASTLNRAEQYF. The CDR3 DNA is TGTGCCAGCACCCTGAACAGGGCCGAGCAGTACTTC.

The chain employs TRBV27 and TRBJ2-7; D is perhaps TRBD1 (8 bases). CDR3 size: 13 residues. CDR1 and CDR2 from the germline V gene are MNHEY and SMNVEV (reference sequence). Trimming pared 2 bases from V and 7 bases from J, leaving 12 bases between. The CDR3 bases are TGTGCCAGCAGTTTACACAGGGGGGGAGAGCAGTACTTC. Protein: CASSLHRGGEQYF.

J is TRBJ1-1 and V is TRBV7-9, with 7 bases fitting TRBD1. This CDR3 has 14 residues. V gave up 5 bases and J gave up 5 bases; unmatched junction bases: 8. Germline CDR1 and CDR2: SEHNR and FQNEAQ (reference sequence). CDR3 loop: CASSPPDRVTEAFF. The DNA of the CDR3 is TGTGCCAGCAGCCCCCCAGACAGGGTTACTGAAGCTTTCTTT.

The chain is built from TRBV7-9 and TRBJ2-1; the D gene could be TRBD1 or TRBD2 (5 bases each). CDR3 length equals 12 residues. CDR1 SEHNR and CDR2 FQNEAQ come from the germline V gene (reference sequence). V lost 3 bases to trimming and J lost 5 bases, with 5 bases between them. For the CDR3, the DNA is TGTGCCAGCAGCTTGGGGGACAATGAGCAGTTCTTC. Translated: CASSLGDNEQFF.

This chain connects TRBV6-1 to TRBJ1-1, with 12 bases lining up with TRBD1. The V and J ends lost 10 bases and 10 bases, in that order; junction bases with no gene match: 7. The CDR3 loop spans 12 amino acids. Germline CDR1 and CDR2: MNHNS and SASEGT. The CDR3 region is CATRDRGLRAFF. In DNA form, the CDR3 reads TGTGCCACAAGGGACAGGGGGCTTCGAGCTTTCTTT.

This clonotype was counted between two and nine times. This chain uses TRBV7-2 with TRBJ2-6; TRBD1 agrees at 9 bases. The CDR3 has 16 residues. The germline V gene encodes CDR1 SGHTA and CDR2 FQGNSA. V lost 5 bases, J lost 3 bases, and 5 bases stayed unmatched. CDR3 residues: CASSHGQGYGANVLTF. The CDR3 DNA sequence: TGTGCCAGCAGCCACGGACAGGGGTATGGGGCCAACGTCCTGACTTTC.

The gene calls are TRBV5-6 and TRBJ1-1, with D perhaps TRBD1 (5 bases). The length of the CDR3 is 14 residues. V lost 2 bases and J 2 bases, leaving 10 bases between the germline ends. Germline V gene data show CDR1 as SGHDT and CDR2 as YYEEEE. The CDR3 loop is CASSFEGVNTEAFF. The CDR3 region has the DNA TGTGCCAGCAGCTTTGAAGGGGTTAACACTGAAGCTTTCTTT.

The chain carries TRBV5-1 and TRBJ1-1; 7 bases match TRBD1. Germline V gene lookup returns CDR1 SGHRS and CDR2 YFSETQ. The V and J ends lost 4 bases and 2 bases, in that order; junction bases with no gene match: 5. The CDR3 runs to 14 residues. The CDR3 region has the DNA TGCGCCAGCAGCATCGGGACAGCCAACACTGAAGCTTTCTTT. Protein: CASSIGTANTEAFF.

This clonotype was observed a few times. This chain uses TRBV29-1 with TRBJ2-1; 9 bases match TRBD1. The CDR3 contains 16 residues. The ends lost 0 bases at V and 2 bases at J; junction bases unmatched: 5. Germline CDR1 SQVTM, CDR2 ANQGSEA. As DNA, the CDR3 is TGCAGCGTTGAAGATCCGGACAGGGGTGCCTACAATGAGCAGTTCTTC. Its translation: CSVEDPDRGAYNEQFF.

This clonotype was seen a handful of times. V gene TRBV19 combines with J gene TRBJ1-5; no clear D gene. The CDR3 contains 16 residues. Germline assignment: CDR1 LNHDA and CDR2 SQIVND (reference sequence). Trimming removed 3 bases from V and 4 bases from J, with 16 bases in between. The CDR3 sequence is CASSIVEAATNQPQHF. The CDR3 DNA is TGTGCCAGTAGTATTGTTGAAGCAGCGACGAATCAGCCCCAGCATTTT.

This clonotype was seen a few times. The chain's CDR3 is CASSQGRVPYRYEQYF. CDR3 in DNA: TGCGCCAGCAGCCAAGGTCGGGTCCCATATCGCTACGAGCAGTACTTC. This chain connects TRBV4-3 to TRBJ2-7; the D is unclear. This CDR3 comprises 16 residues. V was shortened by 1 base and J by 3 bases, with 16 bases between the two germline ends. Germline assignment: CDR1 LGHNA and CDR2 YSLEER.

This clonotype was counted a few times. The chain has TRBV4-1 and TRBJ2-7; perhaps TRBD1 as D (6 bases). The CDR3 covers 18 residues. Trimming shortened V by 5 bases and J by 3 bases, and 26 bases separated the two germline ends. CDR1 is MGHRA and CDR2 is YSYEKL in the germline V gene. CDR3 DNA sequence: TGCGCCAGCAGCTTCCAAGGGACGGGGACATCGCTCCTCTACGAGCAGTACTTC. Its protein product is CASSFQGTGTSLLYEQYF.

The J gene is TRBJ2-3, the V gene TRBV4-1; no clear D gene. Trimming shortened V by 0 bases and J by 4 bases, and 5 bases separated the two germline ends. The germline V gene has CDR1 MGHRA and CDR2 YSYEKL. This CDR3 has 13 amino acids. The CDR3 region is CASSQEEPDTQYF. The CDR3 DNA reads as TGCGCCAGCAGCCAAGAGGAACCAGATACGCAGTATTTT.

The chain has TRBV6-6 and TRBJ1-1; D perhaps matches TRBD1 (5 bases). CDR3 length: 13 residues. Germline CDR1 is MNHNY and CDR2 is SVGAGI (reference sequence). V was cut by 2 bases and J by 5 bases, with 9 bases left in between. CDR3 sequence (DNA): TGTGCCAGCAGTTACCCCGGGGGTACTGAAGCTTTCTTT. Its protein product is CASSYPGGTEAFF.

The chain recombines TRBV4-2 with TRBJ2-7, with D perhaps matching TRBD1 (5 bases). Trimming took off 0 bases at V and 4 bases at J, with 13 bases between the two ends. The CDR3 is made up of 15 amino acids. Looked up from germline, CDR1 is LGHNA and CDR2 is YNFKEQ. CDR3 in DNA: TGTGCCAGCAGCCAAGAATCCAGGGTTGTATACGAGCAGTACTTC. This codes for CASSQESRVVYEQYF.

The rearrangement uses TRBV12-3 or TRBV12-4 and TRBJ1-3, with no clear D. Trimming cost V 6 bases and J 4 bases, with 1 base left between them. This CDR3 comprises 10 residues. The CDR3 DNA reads TGTGCCAGCAGAGGAAACACCATATATTTT. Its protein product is CASRGNTIYF.

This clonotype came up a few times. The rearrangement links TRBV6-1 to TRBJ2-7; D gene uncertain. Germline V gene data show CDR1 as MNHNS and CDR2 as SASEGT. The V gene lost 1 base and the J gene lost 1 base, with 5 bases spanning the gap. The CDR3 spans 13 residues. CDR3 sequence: CASSEGASYEQYF. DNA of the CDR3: TGTGCCAGCAGTGAAGGGGCTTCCTACGAGCAGTACTTC.

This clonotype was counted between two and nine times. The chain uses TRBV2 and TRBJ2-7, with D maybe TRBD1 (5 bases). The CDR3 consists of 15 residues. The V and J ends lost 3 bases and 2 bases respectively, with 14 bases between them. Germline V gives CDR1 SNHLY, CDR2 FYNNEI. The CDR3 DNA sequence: TGTGCCAGCAGTGATGTCCAGGGTGTTCCCTACGAGCAGTACTTC. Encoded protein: CASSDVQGVPYEQYF.

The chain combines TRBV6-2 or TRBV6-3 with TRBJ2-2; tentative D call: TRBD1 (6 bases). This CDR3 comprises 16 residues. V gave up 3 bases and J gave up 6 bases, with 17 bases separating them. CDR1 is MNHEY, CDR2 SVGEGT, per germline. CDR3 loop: CASSYRQGSHPGELFF. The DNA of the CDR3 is TGTGCCAGCAGTTATCGTCAGGGGAGTCATCCCGGGGAGCTGTTTTTT.

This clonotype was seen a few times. Here the CDR3 reads CASSSLGQGASDEKLFF. For the CDR3, the DNA is TGTGCCAGCAGTTCCTTGGGACAGGGGGCGTCGGATGAAAAACTGTTTTTT. The chain links TRBV6-5 to TRBJ1-4; TRBD1 matches at 12 bases. Germline CDR1 and CDR2: MNHEY and SVGAGI. This CDR3 is 17 amino acids long. With V trimmed by 4 bases and J by 6 bases, 9 bases remained unmatched.

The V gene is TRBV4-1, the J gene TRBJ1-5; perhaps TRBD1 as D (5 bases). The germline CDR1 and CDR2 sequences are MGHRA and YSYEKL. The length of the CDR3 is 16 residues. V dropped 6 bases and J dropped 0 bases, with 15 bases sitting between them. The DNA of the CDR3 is TGCGCCAGCAGTTCGGGGGGGAAAGCTAGCAATCAGCCCCAGCATTTT. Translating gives CASSSGGKASNQPQHF.

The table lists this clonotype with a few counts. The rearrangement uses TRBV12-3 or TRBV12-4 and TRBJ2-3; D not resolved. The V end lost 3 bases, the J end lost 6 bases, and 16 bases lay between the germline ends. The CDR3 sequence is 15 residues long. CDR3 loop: CASSFSAAKWDTQYF. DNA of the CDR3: TGTGCCAGCAGTTTTTCAGCAGCAAAGTGGGATACGCAGTATTTT.

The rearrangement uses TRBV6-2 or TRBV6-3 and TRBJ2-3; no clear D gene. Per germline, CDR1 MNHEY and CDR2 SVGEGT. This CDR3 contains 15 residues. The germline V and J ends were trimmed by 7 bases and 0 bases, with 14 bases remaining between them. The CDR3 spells CASNPDGVSTDTQYF. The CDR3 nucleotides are TGTGCCAGCAACCCAGACGGTGTTAGCACAGATACGCAGTATTTT.

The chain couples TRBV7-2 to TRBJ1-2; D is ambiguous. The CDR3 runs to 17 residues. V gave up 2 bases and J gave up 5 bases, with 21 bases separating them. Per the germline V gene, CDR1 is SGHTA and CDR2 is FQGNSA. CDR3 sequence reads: CASSLRVIVRDPYGYTF. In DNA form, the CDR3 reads TGTGCCAGCAGCTTAAGGGTGATAGTCCGGGATCCTTATGGCTACACCTTC.

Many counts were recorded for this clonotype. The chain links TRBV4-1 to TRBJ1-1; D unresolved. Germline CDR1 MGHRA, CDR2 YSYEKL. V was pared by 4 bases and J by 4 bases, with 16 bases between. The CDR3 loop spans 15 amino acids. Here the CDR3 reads CASSPDAGSGTEAFF. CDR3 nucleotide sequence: TGCGCCAGCAGCCCGGACGCGGGGAGTGGCACTGAAGCTTTCTTT.

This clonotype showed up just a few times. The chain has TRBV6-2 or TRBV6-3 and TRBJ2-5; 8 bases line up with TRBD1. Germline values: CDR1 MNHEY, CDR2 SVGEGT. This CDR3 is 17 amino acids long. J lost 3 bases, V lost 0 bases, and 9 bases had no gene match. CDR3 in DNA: TGTGCCAGCAGTTACTCGAGGGACAGGCGGCGGGAAGAGACCCAGTACTTC. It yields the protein CASSYSRDRRREETQYF.